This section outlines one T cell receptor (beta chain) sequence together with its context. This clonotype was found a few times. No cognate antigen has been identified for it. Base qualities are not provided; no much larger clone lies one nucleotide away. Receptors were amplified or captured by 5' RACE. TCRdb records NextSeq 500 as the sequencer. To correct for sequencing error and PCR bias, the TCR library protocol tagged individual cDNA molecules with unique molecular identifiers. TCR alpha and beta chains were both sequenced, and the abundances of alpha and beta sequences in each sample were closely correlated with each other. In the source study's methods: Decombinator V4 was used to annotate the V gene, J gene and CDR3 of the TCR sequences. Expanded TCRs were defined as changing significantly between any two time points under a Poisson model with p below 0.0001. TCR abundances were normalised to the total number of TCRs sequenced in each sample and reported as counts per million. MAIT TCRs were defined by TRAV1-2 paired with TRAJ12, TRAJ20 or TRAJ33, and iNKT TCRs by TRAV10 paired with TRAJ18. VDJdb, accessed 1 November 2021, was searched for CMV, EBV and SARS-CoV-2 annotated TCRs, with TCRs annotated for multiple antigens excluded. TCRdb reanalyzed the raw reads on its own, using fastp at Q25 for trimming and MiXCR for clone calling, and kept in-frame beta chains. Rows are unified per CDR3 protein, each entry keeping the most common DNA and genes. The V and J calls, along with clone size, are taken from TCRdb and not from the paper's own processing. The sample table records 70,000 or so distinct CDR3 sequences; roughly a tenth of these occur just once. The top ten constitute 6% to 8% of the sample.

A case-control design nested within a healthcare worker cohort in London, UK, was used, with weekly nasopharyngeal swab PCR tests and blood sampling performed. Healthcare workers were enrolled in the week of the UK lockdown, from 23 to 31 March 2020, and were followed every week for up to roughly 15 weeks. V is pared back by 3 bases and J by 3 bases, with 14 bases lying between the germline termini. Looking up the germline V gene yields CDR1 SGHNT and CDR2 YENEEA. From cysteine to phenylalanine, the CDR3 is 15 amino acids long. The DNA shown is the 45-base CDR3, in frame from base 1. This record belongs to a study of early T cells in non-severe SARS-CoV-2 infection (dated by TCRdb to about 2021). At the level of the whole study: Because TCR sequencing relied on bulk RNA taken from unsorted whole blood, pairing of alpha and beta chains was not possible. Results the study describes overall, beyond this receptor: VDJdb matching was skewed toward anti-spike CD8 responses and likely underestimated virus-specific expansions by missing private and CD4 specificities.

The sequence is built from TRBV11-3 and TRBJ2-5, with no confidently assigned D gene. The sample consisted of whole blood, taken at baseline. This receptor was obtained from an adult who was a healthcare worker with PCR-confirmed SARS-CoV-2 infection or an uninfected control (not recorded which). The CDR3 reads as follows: CASSFVPTAKETQYF. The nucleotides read TGTGCCAGCAGCTTTGTCCCTACCGCTAAAGAGACCCAGTACTTC.